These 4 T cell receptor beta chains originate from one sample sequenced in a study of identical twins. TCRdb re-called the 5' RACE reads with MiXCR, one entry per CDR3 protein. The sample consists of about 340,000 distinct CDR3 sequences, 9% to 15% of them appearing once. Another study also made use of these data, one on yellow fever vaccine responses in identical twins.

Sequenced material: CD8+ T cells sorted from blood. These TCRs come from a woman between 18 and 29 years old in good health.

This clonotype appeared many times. CDR3 residues: CASSFSMRNNEQFF. DNA for the CDR3: TGTGCCAGCAGCTTCTCGATGCGAAACAATGAGCAGTTCTTC. The chain carries TRBV27 and TRBJ2-1; D gene ambiguous. Germline CDR1 reads MNHEY; CDR2 reads SMNVEV (reference sequence). V was pared by 6 bases and J by 5 bases, with 14 bases between. This CDR3 region has 14 residues.

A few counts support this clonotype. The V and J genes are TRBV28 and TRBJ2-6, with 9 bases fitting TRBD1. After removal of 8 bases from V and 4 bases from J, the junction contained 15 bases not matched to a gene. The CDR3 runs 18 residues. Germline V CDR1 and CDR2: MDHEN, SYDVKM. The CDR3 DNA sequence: TGTGCCAGCCTACCCGGGACAGGGCGATTCTCCGGGGCCAACGTCCTGACTTTC. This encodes CASLPGTGRFSGANVLTF.

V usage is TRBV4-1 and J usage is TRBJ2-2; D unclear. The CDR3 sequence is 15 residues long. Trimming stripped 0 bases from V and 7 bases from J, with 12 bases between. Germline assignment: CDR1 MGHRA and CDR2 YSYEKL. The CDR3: CASSQDGQRGGELFF. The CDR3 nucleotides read TGCGCCAGCAGCCAAGATGGTCAGCGAGGCGGGGAGCTGTTTTTT.

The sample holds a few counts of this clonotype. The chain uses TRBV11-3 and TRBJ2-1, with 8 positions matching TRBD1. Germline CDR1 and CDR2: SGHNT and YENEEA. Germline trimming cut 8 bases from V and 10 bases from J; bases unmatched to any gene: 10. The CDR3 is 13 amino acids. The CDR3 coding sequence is TGTGCCAGCGGACAGGGTAGCGTGGCGGAGCAGTTCTTC. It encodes CASGQGSVAEQFF.